This T cell receptor beta chain was found in a study of cytomegalovirus exposure and HLA in healthy donors (dated by TCRdb to about 2017). The study in broad terms: An earlier analysis of some 500 of the donors reported approximately 300 Gb of sequence data and approximately 110 million unique TCR beta sequences from 150 million to 200 million T cells. An early release covering about 600 HLA-typed donors comprised approximately 290 gigabases of sequencing data and about 90 million unique TCR sequences. Of the roughly 420 genotyped donors, roughly 80% were placed in the genetic ancestry cluster associated with self-reported Caucasian donors. The aim of the study was to test whether cataloging public T cell receptors could identify signatures of past pathogen exposure. The study used immunosequencing to profile the T cell repertoires of more than 650 subjects and linked those repertoires to cytomegalovirus serostatus. A separate validation cohort of about 110 different subjects was used in addition to the roughly 700-subject first cohort. To predict cytomegalovirus infection status, the study combined high-throughput TCR immunosequencing, statistical association of individual TCRs with disease status, and machine learning. A later analysis re-analyzed previously published TCR beta repertoires from approximately 700 donors and added high-resolution HLA genotyping to study TCR occurrence patterns. The later analysis used no new phenotypic data to find candidate immune exposures, relying instead on TCR beta sequences and their occurrence across donors. An earlier analysis of about 600 of the donors used high-throughput TCR beta sequencing to judge whether each TCR beta V gene segment behaved as functional or pseudogenic. Donor age, sex, ethnicity and CMV serostatus were compiled together with the repertoire data. Genome-wide SNP genotypes for about 60% of the 666 donors were used in a later genetic analysis, which treated that subset as a discovery cohort. All discovery cohort repertoires had been generated using a single sequencing platform. HLA typing included class I and class II loci at four-digit resolution. Typing coverage varied by locus: about 620-630 donors for A, B, C, DRB1 and DQB1; approximately 520 for DQA1; 600 to 610 for DPA1; some 470 for DPB1. Because of strong linkage in the cohort, roughly five DR-DQ haplotypes were treated as single units for association and clustering. Across approximately 400 genotyped donors of the cohort, an average of about 240,000 unique TCR beta nucleotide sequences per donor were sequenced, and approximately 17% of those sequences were non-productive. Broad study findings and their caveats: In a later analysis, several top co-occurrence clusters were reported to appear linked to parvovirus B19, influenza, CMV and Epstein-Barr virus. A few of the identified cytomegalovirus-associated TCR beta chains were confirmed in vitro to be specific for cytomegalovirus antigens. A cluster of highly shared sequence variants was judged likely to represent a technical artifact of the sequencing pipeline. Cytomegalovirus status was reported to be diagnosed by the classifier with high specificity and sensitivity in both the original and validation cohorts. In a later analysis, the rate of TCR association differed among HLA loci, with DRB1 alleles having the most associated TCRs and HLA-C alleles having the fewest. According to a later analysis, most CMV-associated TCR beta chains appeared to be HLA-restricted, and the HLA associations seemed to be driven largely by CMV exposure. Compared with the 666-donor mean, donors in an Asian-associated ancestry cluster had fewer N-insertions in productive TCRs, according to a later genetic analysis. Broadly in line with IMGT annotations, most TCR beta V segments showed up in productive rearrangements about 87% or about 30% of the time in an earlier analysis of 450 to 600 of the donors. Most TCR sequences were observed very rarely across donors, whereas some public TCRs were present in many individuals. The study listed 150 to 200 TCR beta chains as associated with cytomegalovirus. In a later analysis, around 17,000 TCR beta sequences were associated with specific HLA alleles at a false discovery rate of 0.05. Correlated functional status among segregating V segments might reflect linkage disequilibrium, but an unknown experimental factor could not be ruled out. A later genetic analysis associated a missense DCLRE1C variant with V-gene and J-gene trimming of TCR beta chains, and an independent cohort replicated the association. A later analysis found that HLA-associated TCR beta chains were more clonally expanded and had lower generation probabilities than equally common non-associated chains. HLA typing was unavailable for some donors at each locus, so association tests used only the typed subset. Strong co-occurrence of HLA alleles, especially DR and DQ, made assigning TCR associations to individual alleles difficult. About 17 rarely observed V segments, including chromosome 9 orphons, were excluded from the earlier analysis of approximately 500 of the donors because counts were too low. According to the authors, the approach could potentially be generalized to other disease states and immunological phenotypes. A further reported finding was that TCR beta sequences accurately predicted the HLA-A and HLA-B alleles for most subjects in the first cohort. The presence/absence analyses assumed that sequencing depth was roughly uniform across donors, and that assumption may not be true. Immune exposure information for the cohort was limited to CMV serostatus. Only TCR beta chains were sequenced in this cohort, and the absence of alpha or paired-chain data limited detectable features.

In the case of this clone: The antigen it recognizes is unknown. Base qualities are not provided; no much larger clone lies one nucleotide away.

The cohort consisted of some 730 healthy bone marrow donors. At the time of sampling, all cohort members were nominally healthy, though unrecorded immune exposures were likely present. The donor was CMV seronegative and was included in the group of a few hundred seronegative cohort members. A peripheral blood sample was provided by each donor, and peripheral blood mononuclear cells were used for TCR beta sequencing. The Qiagen DNeasy Blood Extraction Kit was used to extract genomic DNA from the blood cell samples. The protocol used for the library was the immunoSEQ multiplex PCR assay. A mixture of 60 forward primers for TCR Vbeta segments and 13 reverse primers for TCR Jbeta segments was used in the multiplex PCR. The CDR3 region of rearranged TCR beta genes was amplified from genomic DNA by a multiplex PCR assay. The Illumina HiSeq System was used to sequence the amplified TCR beta libraries as 87-base-pair reads. Regarding the original processing steps: A later analysis counted about 80 million unique TCR beta chains across the 650 to 800 repertoires, and around 12 million of these chains were shared by at least two donors. A nearest-neighbor algorithm error-corrected the raw reads and collapsed the reads into unique sequences, merging closely related sequences to remove PCR and sequencing errors. Alignment of CDR3 sequences to IMGT reference sequences was used to assign V, D and J gene segments. For a sequence to be retained, a match of at least six nucleotides was required to both a V gene segment and a J gene segment. A rearrangement counted as productive if the CDR3 had no stop codons and remained in frame with V and J, and every other rearrangement counted as non-productive. Following IMGT convention, CDR3 was defined as the stretch from the second conserved V-encoded cysteine to the conserved J-encoded phenylalanine. Sequences without an unambiguous match to a single V gene segment were excluded from the earlier analysis of about 600 of the donors. In an earlier analysis of 450 to 700 of the donors, V segments were called functional above 56.7% productive rearrangements and were called segregating when the between-donor standard deviation exceeded 5%. To diagnose cytomegalovirus status from the catalog of TCR beta chain sequences, a statistical classification framework was built. A later analysis assigned V and J genes by comparing TCR nucleotide sequences with IMGT/GENE-DB human TR gene sequences. A later analysis assigned CDR3 sequences and most-parsimonious VDJ recombination scenarios with the TCRdist pipeline. In a later analysis, each TCR beta chain was defined by its CDR3 amino acid sequence together with its V-gene family, and reads without a unique V-gene family were excluded. A later analysis removed nearly 600 highly shared, low-generation-probability nucleotide sequences to deal with suspected cross-contamination and a sequencing artifact. For each public chain, a later analysis derived a clonal expansion index from normalized ranks of inferred template counts within each repertoire. Generation probabilities in a later analysis came from a VDJ recombination model fitted to out-of-frame rearrangements, and those results were checked against IGoR. A later analysis scored TCR-TCR, TCR-HLA and TCR-CMV co-occurrence with hypergeometric tests, applying a repertoire-size bias correction to TCR pairs. In a later analysis, false discovery rates were estimated by permuting HLA or CMV assignments 20 times. A later analysis grouped co-occurring TCRs with DBSCAN, adding TCRdist sequence similarity when clustering within HLA-allele-positive subsets. Co-occurrence clustering excluded repertoires with fewer than 30,000 or more than 120,000 public chains, plus five with anomalous nucleotide sharing. The table comes from immuneACCESS by way of TCRdb, which keeps in-frame sequences with V and J called. Part of the clones is missing from these tables; in studies checked, under half for an unresolved V gene and the rest for unknown reasons. V and J calls and clone size follow that table, whereas D and trimming were derived from the DNA. This sample has some 160,000 clones in its table, and around 80% of those were observed once. The biggest ten clones account for 1.1% to 1.5% of the sample.

The source of this sequence is a male donor in good health and CMV-seronegative. Input material: PBMCs.

The DNA reads as follows: TGTGCCAGCAGCCAAAACGGGGGGGCGGGAGGGAACGAAAAACTGTTTTTT. Its translation reads: CASSQNGGAGGNEKLFF. This sequence uses TRBV4-2 and TRBJ1-4, with TRBD1 as a weak D call on 6 bases. CDR1 and CDR2 are read off the germline V gene as LGHNA and YNFKEQ. The germline ends are 21 bases apart after V is trimmed by 2 bases and J by 8 bases. Its CDR3 holds 17 amino acids, cysteine through phenylalanine. The entry retains the CDR3 DNA only, 51 bases that are in frame from base 1.